These T cell receptor beta chains were read from a single sample in a study of CD8 T cells in Susac syndrome. Using its own MiXCR run on the immunoSEQ multiplex PCR reads, TCRdb lists one record per CDR3 protein. The sample lists around 270,000 distinct CDR3 sequences, about 82% seen once, with 0.21% in the top ten. Sequencing was carried out using CD8+ T cells from PBMCs. Receptors were obtained from a human donor with multiple sclerosis. CDR3s include the opening cysteine and the closing phenylalanine or tryptophan. D genes are given only for firm matches. The size field is filled for only some rows; it gives once, few, many or a size class.

CDR3: CASSPGTPRGGTEAFF
DNA: TGTGCCAGCAGTCCCGGGACACCTCGAGGAGGGACTGAAGCTTTCTTT
size: -
D: -
V: TRBV12-3/TRBV12-4
J: TRBJ1-1

CDR3: CSASDVLPPTNYGYTF
DNA: TGCAGTGCTAGTGACGTTCTCCCCCCTACTAACTATGGCTACACCTTC
size: -
D: -
V: TRBV20-1
J: TRBJ1-2

CDR3: CASRRQPSSYNEQFF
DNA: TGTGCCAGCAGAAGACAGCCTAGCTCCTACAATGAGCAGTTCTTC
size: -
D: -
V: TRBV28
J: TRBJ2-1

CDR3: CASSQDTGYNEQFF
DNA: TGCGCCAGCAGCCAAGACACGGGTTACAATGAGCAGTTCTTC
size: -
D: -
V: TRBV4-3
J: TRBJ2-1

CDR3: CASRRLDREAMNTEAFF
DNA: TGTGCCAGCCGGCGTTTGGACAGGGAGGCCATGAACACTGAAGCTTTCTTT
size: -
D: TRBD1
V: TRBV7-6
J: TRBJ1-1

CDR3: CASSSVGERDNDEQFF
DNA: TGTGCCAGCAGCTCCGTTGGAGAGAGGGATAACGATGAGCAGTTCTTC
size: -
D: -
V: TRBV5-5
J: TRBJ2-1

CDR3: CASSQGLAGGSYEQYF
DNA: TGTGCCAGCAGCCAAGGACTAGCGGGAGGCTCCTACGAGCAGTACTTC
size: -
D: TRBD2
V: TRBV3-1
J: TRBJ2-7

CDR3: CASTSQGGSYEQYF
DNA: TGTGCCAGCACCAGTCAAGGGGGATCTTACGAGCAGTACTTC
size: -
D: -
V: TRBV28
J: TRBJ2-7

CDR3: CATSSYRDRATDTQYF
DNA: TGTGCCACCAGCAGTTACCGGGACAGGGCCACAGATACGCAGTATTTT
size: -
D: TRBD1
V: TRBV15
J: TRBJ2-3

CDR3: CASSYSTGSNQPQHF
DNA: TGTGCCAGCAGTTACTCGACGGGTAGCAATCAGCCCCAGCATTTT
size: -
D: -
V: TRBV6-5
J: TRBJ1-5

CDR3: CASSLRFLEALDEQYF
DNA: TGTGCCAGCAGTTTACGCTTCCTGGAGGCCCTCGACGAGCAGTACTTC
size: few
D: -
V: TRBV27
J: TRBJ2-7

CDR3: CASSRRGDNYGYTF
DNA: TGCGCCAGCAGCCGAAGGGGGGATAACTATGGCTACACCTTC
size: -
D: -
V: TRBV4-1
J: TRBJ1-2

CDR3: CASSSTEYYGYTF
DNA: TGTGCCAGCAGCTCCACAGAATACTATGGCTACACCTTC
size: -
D: -
V: TRBV6-5
J: TRBJ1-2

CDR3: CASSQVDRGITGYTF
DNA: TGCGCCAGCAGCCAGGTGGACAGGGGAATAACTGGCTACACCTTC
size: -
D: TRBD1
V: TRBV4-1
J: TRBJ1-2

CDR3: CASSDRDRVIQETQYF
DNA: TGTGCCAGCAGCGACCGGGACAGGGTCATCCAAGAGACCCAGTACTTC
size: -
D: TRBD1
V: TRBV11-2
J: TRBJ2-5